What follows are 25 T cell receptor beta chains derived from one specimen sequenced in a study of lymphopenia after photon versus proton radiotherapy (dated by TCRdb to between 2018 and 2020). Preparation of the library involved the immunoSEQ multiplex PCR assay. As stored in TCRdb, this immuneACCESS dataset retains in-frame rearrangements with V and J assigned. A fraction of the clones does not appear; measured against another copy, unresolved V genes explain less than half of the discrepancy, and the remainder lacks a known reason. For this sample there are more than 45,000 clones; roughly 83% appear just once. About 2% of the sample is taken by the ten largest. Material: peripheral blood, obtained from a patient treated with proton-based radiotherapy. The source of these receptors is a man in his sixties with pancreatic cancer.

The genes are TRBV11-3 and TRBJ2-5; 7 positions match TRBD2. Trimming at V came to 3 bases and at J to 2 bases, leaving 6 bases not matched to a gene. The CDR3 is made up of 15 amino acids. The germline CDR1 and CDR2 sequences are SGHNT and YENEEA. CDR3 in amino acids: CASSFASGPQETQYF. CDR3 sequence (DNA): TGTGCCAGCAGCTTCGCTAGCGGACCACAAGAGACCCAGTACTTC.

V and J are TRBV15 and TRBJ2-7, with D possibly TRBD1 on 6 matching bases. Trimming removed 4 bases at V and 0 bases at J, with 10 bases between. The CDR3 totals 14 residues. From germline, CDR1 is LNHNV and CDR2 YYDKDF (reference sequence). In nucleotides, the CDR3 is TGTGCCACCAGCAAAGGGACATACTCCTACGAGCAGTACTTC. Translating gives CATSKGTYSYEQYF.

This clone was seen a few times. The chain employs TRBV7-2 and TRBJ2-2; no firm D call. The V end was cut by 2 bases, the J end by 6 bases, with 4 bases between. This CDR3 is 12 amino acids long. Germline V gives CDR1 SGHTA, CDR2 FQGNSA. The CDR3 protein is CASSLSAGELFF. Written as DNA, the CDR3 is TGTGCCAGCAGCTTAAGTGCCGGGGAGCTGTTTTTT.

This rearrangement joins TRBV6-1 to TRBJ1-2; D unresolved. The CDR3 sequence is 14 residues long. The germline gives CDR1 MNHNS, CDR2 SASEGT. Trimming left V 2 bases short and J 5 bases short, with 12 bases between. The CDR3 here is CASSERPGRYGYTF. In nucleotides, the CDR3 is TGTGCCAGCAGTGAACGTCCCGGTCGGTATGGCTACACCTTC.

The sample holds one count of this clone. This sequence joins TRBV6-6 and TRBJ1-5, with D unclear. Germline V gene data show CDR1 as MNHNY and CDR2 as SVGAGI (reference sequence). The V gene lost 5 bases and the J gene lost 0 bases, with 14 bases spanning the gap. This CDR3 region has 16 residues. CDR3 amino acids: CASSNYLGGSNQPQHF. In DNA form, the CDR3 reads TGTGCCAGCAGTAACTATCTTGGTGGTAGCAATCAGCCCCAGCATTTT.

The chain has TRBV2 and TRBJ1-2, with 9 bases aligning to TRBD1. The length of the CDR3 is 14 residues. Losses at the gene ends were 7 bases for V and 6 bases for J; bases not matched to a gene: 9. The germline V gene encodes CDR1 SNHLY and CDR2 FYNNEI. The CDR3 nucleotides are TGTGCCAGCAATCGACAGGGGGAGGAAGATGGCTACACCTTC. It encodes CASNRQGEEDGYTF.

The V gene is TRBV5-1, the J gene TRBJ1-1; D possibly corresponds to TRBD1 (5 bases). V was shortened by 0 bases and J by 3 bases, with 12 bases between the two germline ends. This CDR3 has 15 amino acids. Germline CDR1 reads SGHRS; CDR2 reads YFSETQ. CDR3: CASSLVGAMDTEAFF. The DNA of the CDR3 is TGCGCCAGCAGCTTGGTCGGGGCGATGGACACTGAAGCTTTCTTT.

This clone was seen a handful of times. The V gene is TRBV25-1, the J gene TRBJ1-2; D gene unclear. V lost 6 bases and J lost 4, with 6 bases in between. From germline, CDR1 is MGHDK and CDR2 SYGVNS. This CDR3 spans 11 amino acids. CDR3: CASRRGYGYTF. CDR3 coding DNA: TGTGCCAGCAGGAGAGGCTATGGCTACACCTTC.

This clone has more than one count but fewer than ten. The DNA for the CDR3 is TGTGCCAGCAGGATGGGGGAAGCGTCCTCCTACGAGCAGTACTTC. Its translation: CASRMGEASSYEQYF. This chain connects TRBV28 to TRBJ2-7; D is tentatively TRBD1 or TRBD2 (5 bases each). The CDR3 runs 15 residues. The V end was cut by 6 bases, the J end by 0 bases, with 15 bases between. Per germline, CDR1 MDHEN and CDR2 SYDVKM.

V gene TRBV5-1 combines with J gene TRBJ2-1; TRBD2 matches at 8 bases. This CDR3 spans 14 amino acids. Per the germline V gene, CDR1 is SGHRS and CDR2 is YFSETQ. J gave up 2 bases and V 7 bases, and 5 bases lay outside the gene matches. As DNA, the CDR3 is TGCGCCAGCTCACGGGAGGGGCCCTACAATGAGCAGTTCTTC. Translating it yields CASSREGPYNEQFF.

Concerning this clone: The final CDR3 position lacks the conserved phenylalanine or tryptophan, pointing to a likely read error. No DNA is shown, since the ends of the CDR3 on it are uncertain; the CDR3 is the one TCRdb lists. This CDR3 reads CASSLVGVDIV. The chain couples TRBV5-1 to TRBJ2-4; the table gives TRBD1 as D, unverified against the DNA. The germline V gene has CDR1 SGHRS and CDR2 YFSETQ. The CDR3 is 11 amino acids in total, end residues counted.

In nucleotides, the CDR3 is TGTGCCAGCAGTCCTCTAGGGGGGGGCTACGAGCAGTACTTC. Its protein is CASSPLGGGYEQYF. V usage is TRBV27 and J usage is TRBJ2-5; D may be TRBD2 (7 bases). The J call may not be correct, given that the DNA end is closer to TRBJ2-7. Per germline, CDR1 MNHEY and CDR2 SMNVEV (reference sequence). The CDR3 totals 14 residues.

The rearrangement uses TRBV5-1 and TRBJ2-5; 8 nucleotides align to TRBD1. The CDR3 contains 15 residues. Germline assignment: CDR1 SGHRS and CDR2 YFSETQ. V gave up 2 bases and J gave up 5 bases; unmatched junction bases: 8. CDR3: CASSFLQGARETQYF. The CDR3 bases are TGCGCCAGCAGCTTCCTTCAGGGGGCTAGGGAGACCCAGTACTTC. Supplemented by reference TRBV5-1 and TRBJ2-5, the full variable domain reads KAGVTQTPRYLIKTRGQQVTLSCSPISGHRSVSWYQQTPGQGLQFLFEYFSETQRNKGNFPGRFSGRQFSNSRSEMNVSTLELGDSALYLCASSFLQGARETQYFGPGTRLLVL.

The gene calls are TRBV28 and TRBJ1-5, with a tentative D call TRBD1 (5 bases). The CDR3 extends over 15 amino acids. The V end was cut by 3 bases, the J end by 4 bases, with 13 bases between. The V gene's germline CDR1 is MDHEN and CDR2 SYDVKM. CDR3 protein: CASSFPGHLNQPQHF. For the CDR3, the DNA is TGTGCCAGCAGTTTCCCAGGGCATCTAAATCAGCCCCAGCATTTT.

The CDR3 protein is CASSPDRGGGDYGYTF. The CDR3 coding sequence is TGTGCCAGCAGCCCCGACAGGGGCGGTGGGGACTATGGCTACACCTTC. V gene TRBV9 combines with J gene TRBJ1-2, with TRBD1 matching 8 bases. With V trimmed by 4 bases and J by 3 bases, 11 bases remained unmatched. The germline CDR1 and CDR2 sequences are SGDLS and YYNGEE. The CDR3 runs to 16 residues.

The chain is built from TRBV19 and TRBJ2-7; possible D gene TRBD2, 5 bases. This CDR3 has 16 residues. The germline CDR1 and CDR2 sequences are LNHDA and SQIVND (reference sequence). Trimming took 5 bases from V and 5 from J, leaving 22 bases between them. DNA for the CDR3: TGTGCCAGTAGTCGGGGAGTACTCCCCTCCGGCCACGAGCAGTACTTC. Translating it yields CASSRGVLPSGHEQYF.

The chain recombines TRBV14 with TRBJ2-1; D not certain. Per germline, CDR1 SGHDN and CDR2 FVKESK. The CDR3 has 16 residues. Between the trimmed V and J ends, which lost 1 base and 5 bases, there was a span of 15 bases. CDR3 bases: TGTGCCAGCAGCCAAGGGTGGGTGTCCCTCCACAATGAGCAGTTCTTC. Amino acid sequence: CASSQGWVSLHNEQFF.

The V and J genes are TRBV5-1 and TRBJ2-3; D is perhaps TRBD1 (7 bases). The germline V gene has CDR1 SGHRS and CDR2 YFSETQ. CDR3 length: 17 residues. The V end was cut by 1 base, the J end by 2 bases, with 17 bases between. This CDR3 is CASSLIGGGTNTDTQYF. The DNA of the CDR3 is TGCGCCAGCAGCTTGATAGGGGGCGGGACAAACACAGATACGCAGTATTTT.

The CDR3 DNA sequence: TGTGCCACCAGCGGAGGACGGCGGCCCGTTGCAACTAATGAAAAACTGTTTTTT. The encoded protein is CATSGGRRPVATNEKLFF. The chain carries TRBV15 and TRBJ1-4; D unresolved. The V gene lost 5 bases and the J gene lost 0 bases, with 19 bases spanning the gap. This CDR3 is built from 18 residues. In germline, CDR1 is LNHNV, CDR2 YYDKDF (reference sequence).

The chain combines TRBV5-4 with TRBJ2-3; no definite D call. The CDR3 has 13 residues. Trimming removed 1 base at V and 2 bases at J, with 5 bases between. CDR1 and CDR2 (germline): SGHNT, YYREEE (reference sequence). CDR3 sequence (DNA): TGTGCCAGCAGCTTGACCCCCACAGATACGCAGTATTTT. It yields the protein CASSLTPTDTQYF.

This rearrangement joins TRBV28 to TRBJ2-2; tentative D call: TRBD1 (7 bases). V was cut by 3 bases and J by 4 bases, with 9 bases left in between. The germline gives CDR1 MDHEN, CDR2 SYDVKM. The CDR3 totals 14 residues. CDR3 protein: CASSFQGGTGELFF. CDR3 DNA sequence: TGTGCCAGCAGTTTTCAGGGGGGCACCGGGGAGCTGTTTTTT.

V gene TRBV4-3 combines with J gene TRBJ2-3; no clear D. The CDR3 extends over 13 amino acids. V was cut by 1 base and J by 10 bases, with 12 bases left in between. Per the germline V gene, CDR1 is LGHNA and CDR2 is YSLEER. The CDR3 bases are TGCGCCAGCAGCCAAGTTGGCGAGGATCCGCAGTATTTT. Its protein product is CASSQVGEDPQYF.

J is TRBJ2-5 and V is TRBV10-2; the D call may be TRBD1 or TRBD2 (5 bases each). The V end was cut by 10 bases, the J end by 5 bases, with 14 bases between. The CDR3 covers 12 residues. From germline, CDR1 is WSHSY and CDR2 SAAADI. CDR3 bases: TGCGCCACCCTCCTGGGGGAGGAGACCCAGTACTTC. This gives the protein CATLLGEETQYF.

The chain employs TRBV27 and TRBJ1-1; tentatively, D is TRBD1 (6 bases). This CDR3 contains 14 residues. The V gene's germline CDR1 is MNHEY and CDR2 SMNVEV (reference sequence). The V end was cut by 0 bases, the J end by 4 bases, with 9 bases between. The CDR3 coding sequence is TGTGCCAGCAGTTTATCCGCCAGGGGCACTGAAGCTTTCTTT. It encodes CASSLSARGTEAFF.

CDR3 sequence: CASNRWGGGETQYF. CDR3 sequence (DNA): TGTGCCAGTAACCGCTGGGGGGGAGGAGAGACCCAGTACTTC. The chain employs TRBV21-1 and TRBJ2-5; the table assigns TRBD2, which was not confirmed against the DNA. TRBV21-1 is deemed a pseudogene. The CDR3 has 14 amino acids.